These 32 T cell receptor beta chains were sequenced from one sample in a study of T cells expressing NK-cell markers. From the 5' RACE reads, TCRdb lists one entry per CDR3 protein and no DNA. Its table lists 400,000 to 500,000 distinct CDR3 sequences. Material for sequencing was blood T cells: a sorted CD56 or NKG2C T cell subset, CD4+ or CD8+ T cells, or bulk PBMC T cells (not recorded which). The receptors originated from a woman aged 18 to 75 in good health.

The V and J genes are TRBV14 and TRBJ2-7; TCRdb picks TRBD1, but there is no DNA to check that call. Germline CDR1 SGHDN, CDR2 FVKESK. The CDR3 has 15 residues. The CDR3 sequence is CASSHRDRAAYEQYF.

The V call is TRBV9, the J call TRBJ2-2; as DNA is missing, the TRBD2 call by TCRdb cannot be tested. Germline V CDR1 and CDR2: SGDLS, YYNGEE. The CDR3 has 15 residues. The CDR3 here is CASSGGLAGTGELFF.

The genes are TRBV7-8 and TRBJ2-3; there is no DNA to check the TCRdb D call of TRBD1. This CDR3 comprises 15 residues. Looked up from germline, CDR1 is SGHVS and CDR2 is FQNEAQ. CDR3: CASQLAGGGTDTQYF.

The chain is built from TRBV11-3 and TRBJ2-2; TCRdb's D call of TRBD1 is untestable without DNA. In germline, CDR1 is SGHNT, CDR2 YENEEA. This CDR3 region has 17 residues. The CDR3 protein is CASSYTTGTVNTGELFF.

The genes are TRBV19 and TRBJ2-7; TCRdb lists TRBD1, though no DNA is available to test this call. Germline V CDR1 and CDR2: LNHDA, SQIVND (reference sequence). CDR3 length: 16 amino acids. CDR3 region: CASISDPGLGIYEQYF.

The chain links TRBV28 to TRBJ2-7; TCRdb's D gene call, TRBD2, goes unchecked for lack of DNA. This CDR3 has 14 residues. Per the germline V gene, CDR1 is MDHEN and CDR2 is SYDVKM. The chain's CDR3 is CASSIAGGPYEQYF.

The genes are TRBV5-1 and TRBJ2-5; TCRdb's D call of TRBD2 is untestable without DNA. Germline V CDR1 and CDR2: SGHRS, YFSETQ. The CDR3 is 14 residues long. This chain's CDR3 is CASSLTPAQETQYF.

The rearrangement joins TRBV7-2 to TRBJ2-3. CDR1 is SGHTA and CDR2 is FQGNSA in the germline V gene. This CDR3 spans 13 amino acids. The CDR3 is CASSQTFADTQYF.

The rearrangement links TRBV20-1 to TRBJ2-3; no DNA is available, so the TRBD1 call from TCRdb remains unchecked. The length of the CDR3 is 14 residues. Germline V lookup: CDR1 DFQATT, CDR2 SNEGSKA (reference sequence). CDR3 sequence: CSAEGRAAEDTQHF.

The chain combines TRBV20-1 with TRBJ1-2; TCRdb designates TRBD1, a call that cannot be tested without DNA. CDR1 DFQATT and CDR2 SNEGSKA come from the germline V gene (reference sequence). The CDR3 spans 13 residues. The CDR3 spells CSASEGKGYGYTF.

The rearrangement uses TRBV20-1 and TRBJ2-7; lacking DNA, the TRBD2 call made by TCRdb goes unchecked. Per germline, CDR1 DFQATT and CDR2 SNEGSKA (reference sequence). The CDR3 covers 12 residues. This chain's CDR3 is CSVPGRAYEQYF.

V usage is TRBV20-1 and J usage is TRBJ2-1; TCRdb's D gene call, TRBD2, goes unchecked for lack of DNA. Germline CDR1 DFQATT, CDR2 SNEGSKA (reference sequence). The length of the CDR3 is 19 residues. CDR3 protein: CSARSPGTSGGQRHNEQFF.

The chain links TRBV6-5 to TRBJ2-7. Germline V gene lookup returns CDR1 MNHEY and CDR2 SVGAGI. The CDR3 contains 14 residues. The CDR3 spells CASSYEEVPYEQYF.

V is TRBV15 and J is TRBJ2-1. The CDR3 totals 18 residues. The germline V gene has CDR1 LNHNV and CDR2 YYDKDF (reference sequence). The CDR3 is CATSRVRQGALQWNEQFF.

The rearrangement joins TRBV11-2 to TRBJ2-2. The CDR3 length is 12 residues. The V gene's germline CDR1 is SGHAT and CDR2 FQNNGV. The CDR3 region is CASNMGTGELFF.

This chain uses TRBV9 with TRBJ2-3; lacking DNA, the TRBD2 call made by TCRdb goes unchecked. The CDR3 length is 16 residues. The germline V gene has CDR1 SGDLS and CDR2 YYNGEE. CDR3 residues: CASSSSSLAGVDTQYF.

V and J are TRBV29-1 and TRBJ1-3. The germline V gene encodes CDR1 SQVTM and CDR2 ANQGSEA. This CDR3 has 12 residues. This chain's CDR3 is CSVGDSGNTIYF.

The chain recombines TRBV12-3 or TRBV12-4 with TRBJ2-1; TCRdb reports TRBD2, a call that lacks DNA to check it against. The CDR3 length is 14 residues. The CDR3 here is CASRREGLPNEQFF.

The gene calls are TRBV7-3 and TRBJ2-1; TCRdb picks TRBD2, but there is no DNA to check that call. CDR1 and CDR2 from the germline V gene are SGHTA and FQGTGA. This CDR3 is built from 16 residues. The CDR3 sequence is CASSSQGLAGGNEQFF.

V usage is TRBV9 and J usage is TRBJ2-3; TCRdb indicates TRBD2, and absent DNA this call remains unverified. The CDR3 extends over 17 amino acids. CDR1 is SGDLS and CDR2 is YYNGEE in the germline V gene. CDR3 sequence: CASSAALAGVSTDTQYF.

J is TRBJ1-4 and V is TRBV5-1; TCRdb's D call, TRBD1, is unchecked because there is no DNA. Germline CDR1 SGHRS, CDR2 YFSETQ. The CDR3 sequence is 17 residues long. The CDR3 is CASSFGAQQGRGEKLFF.

The rearrangement joins TRBV3-1 to TRBJ1-6. Germline V gene lookup returns CDR1 LGHDT and CDR2 YNNKEL (reference sequence). The CDR3 has 13 residues. CDR3 in amino acids: CASSQGTLSPLHF.

The V gene is TRBV6-1, the J gene TRBJ1-1; lacking DNA, the TRBD1 call made by TCRdb goes unchecked. CDR3 size: 13 residues. Germline V lookup: CDR1 MNHNS, CDR2 SASEGT. The CDR3 reads CASSEVREQVPFF.

The chain is built from TRBV12-3 or TRBV12-4 and TRBJ1-1; no DNA is available, so the TRBD1 call from TCRdb remains unchecked. There are 16 residues in the CDR3. The chain's CDR3 is CASSWGRRGANTEAFF.

The chain joins TRBV12-3 or TRBV12-4 to TRBJ2-1. The CDR3 extends over 15 amino acids. CDR3 sequence reads: CASSTESWAYNEQFF.

The V gene is TRBV6-2 or TRBV6-3, the J gene TRBJ2-7; TCRdb designates TRBD2, a call that cannot be tested without DNA. The germline V gene encodes CDR1 MNHEY and CDR2 SVGEGT. This CDR3 is 15 amino acids long. This chain's CDR3 is CASSPPGTSGYEQYF.

V is TRBV18 and J is TRBJ2-3; TCRdb names TRBD1, which stays unverified in the absence of DNA. This CDR3 has 13 residues. CDR1 and CDR2 from the germline V gene are KGHSH and LQKENI. CDR3 amino acids: CASSPEGRNTQYF.

This chain connects TRBV7-6 to TRBJ1-1; the TCRdb D gene call, TRBD1, has no DNA to confirm it. The CDR3 loop spans 15 amino acids. Per the germline V gene, CDR1 is SGHVS and CDR2 is FNYEAQ. CDR3 protein: CASSSSDRAATEAFF.

The J gene is TRBJ2-1, the V gene TRBV27; with no DNA, the TCRdb D assignment of TRBD1 cannot be verified. From germline, CDR1 is MNHEY and CDR2 SMNVEV (reference sequence). This CDR3 contains 14 residues. CDR3 residues: CASSLSMGLWEQFF.

The V and J genes are TRBV7-9 and TRBJ1-1; TCRdb lists TRBD1, though no DNA is available to test this call. Germline V gene sequence: CDR1 SEHNR, CDR2 FQNEAQ (reference sequence). The CDR3 loop spans 14 amino acids. CDR3 sequence: CASSLRDQNTEAFF.

CDR3 residues: CAAGAGTGKEGYTF. The genes are TRBV5-1 and TRBJ1-2; checking the TCRdb D call of TRBD1 is not possible without DNA. The CDR3 consists of 14 residues. Germline CDR1 is SGHRS and CDR2 is YFSETQ.

The chain has TRBV6-6 and TRBJ2-7; TCRdb lists TRBD1, though no DNA is available to test this call. This CDR3 contains 13 residues. Germline V gene data show CDR1 as MNHNY and CDR2 as SVGAGI (reference sequence). The CDR3: CASSYTRGSEQYF.